The TCR beta chain under discussion was sequenced for a study of blood T cells in healthy people across ages. Across the study: Per two T cells, about one barcoded beta molecule was captured through template switching.

Germline V gene lookup returns CDR1 SGHRS and CDR2 YFSETQ. V shed 2 bases and J shed 11 bases, with 16 bases lying between them. The CDR3 is 13 amino acids. Study results and limitations: Estimates drawn from one million T cells were deemed to understate diversity. Long-lived donors carried more naive CD4+ cells and greater diversity than aged donors.

The second PCR ran about 6 to 12 cycles with a sample-barcoded 5' primer and J-beta primers. TCRdb ran MiXCR on the 5' RACE reads and lists one entry per CDR3 protein. The sample holds approximately 1.5 million distinct CDR3 sequences, approximately 43% seen once. This clonotype was counted only a few times. The target antigen is unknown. A much bigger clone sits one base away, suggesting this may be a read error. The clonotype comes from a young woman in good health. Sequences were obtained from blood. The rearrangement uses TRBV5-1 and TRBJ2-5, with D possibly TRBD1 on 6 matching bases. The CDR3 region is CASSFGQFNEQYF. Written as DNA, the CDR3 is TGCGCCAGCAGCTTTGGACAGTTCAATGAGCAGTACTTC.